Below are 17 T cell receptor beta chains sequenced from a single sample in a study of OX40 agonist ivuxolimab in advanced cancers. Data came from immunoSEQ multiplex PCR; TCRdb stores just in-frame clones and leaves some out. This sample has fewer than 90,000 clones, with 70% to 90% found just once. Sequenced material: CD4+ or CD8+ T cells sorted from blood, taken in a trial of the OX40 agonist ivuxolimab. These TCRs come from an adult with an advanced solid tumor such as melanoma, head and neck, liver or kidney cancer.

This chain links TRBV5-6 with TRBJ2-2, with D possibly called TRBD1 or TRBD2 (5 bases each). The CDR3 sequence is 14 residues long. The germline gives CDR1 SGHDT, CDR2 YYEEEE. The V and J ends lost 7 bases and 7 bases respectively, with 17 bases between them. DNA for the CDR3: TGTGCCAGCGAATACACCGGGGCATTCGGGGAGCTGTTTTTT. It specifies CASEYTGAFGELFF.

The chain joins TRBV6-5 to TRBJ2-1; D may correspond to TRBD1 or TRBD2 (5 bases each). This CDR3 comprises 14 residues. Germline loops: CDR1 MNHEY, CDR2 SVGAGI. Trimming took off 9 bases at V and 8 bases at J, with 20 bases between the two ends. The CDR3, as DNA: TGTGCCAGTACCACTAGTTGGGGGATCGATGAGCAGTTCTTC. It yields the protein CASTTSWGIDEQFF.

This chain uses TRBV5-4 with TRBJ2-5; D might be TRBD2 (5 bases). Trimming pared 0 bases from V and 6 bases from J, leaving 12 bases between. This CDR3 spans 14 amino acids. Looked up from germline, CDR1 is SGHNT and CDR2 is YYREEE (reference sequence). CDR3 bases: TGTGCCAGCAGCTTGGAATCGGGGTTTAAGACCCAGTACTTC. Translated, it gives CASSLESGFKTQYF.

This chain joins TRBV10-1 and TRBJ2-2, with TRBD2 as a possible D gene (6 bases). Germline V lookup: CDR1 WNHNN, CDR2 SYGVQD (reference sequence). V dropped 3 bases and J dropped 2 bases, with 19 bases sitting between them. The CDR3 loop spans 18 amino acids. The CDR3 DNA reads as TGCGCCAGCAGTGACGTTCGGGACTTCCCAGCAAACACCGGGGAGCTGTTTTTT. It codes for CASSDVRDFPANTGELFF.

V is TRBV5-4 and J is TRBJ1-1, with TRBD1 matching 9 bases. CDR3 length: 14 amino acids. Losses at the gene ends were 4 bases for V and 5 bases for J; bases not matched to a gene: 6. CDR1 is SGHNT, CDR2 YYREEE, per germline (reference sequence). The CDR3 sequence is CASSPGTGRTEAFF. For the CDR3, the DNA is TGTGCCAGCAGCCCCGGGACAGGGCGGACTGAAGCTTTCTTT. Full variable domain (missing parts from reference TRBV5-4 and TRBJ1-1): ETGVTQSPTHLIKTRGQQVTLRCSSQSGHNTVSWYQQALGQGPQFIFQYYREEENGRGNFPPRFSGLQFPNYSSELNVNALELDDSALYLCASSPGTGRTEAFFGQGTRLTVV.

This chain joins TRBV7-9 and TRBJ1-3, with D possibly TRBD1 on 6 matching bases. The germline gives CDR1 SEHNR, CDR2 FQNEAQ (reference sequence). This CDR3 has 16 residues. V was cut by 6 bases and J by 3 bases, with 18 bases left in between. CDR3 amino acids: CASSMQGPQGGNTIYF. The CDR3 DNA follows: TGTGCCAGCAGTATGCAGGGGCCCCAAGGTGGAAACACCATATATTTT. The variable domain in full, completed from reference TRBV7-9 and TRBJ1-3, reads DTGVSQNPRHKITKRGQNVTFRCDPISEHNRLYWYRQTLGQGPEFLTYFQNEAQLEKSRLLSDRFSAERPKGSFSTLEIQRTEQGDSAMYLCASSMQGPQGGNTIYFGEGSWLTVV.

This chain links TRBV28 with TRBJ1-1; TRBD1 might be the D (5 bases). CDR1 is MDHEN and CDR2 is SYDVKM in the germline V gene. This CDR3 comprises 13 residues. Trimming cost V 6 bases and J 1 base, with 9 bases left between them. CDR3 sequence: CASRGRGNTEAFF. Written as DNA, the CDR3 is TGTGCCAGCAGGGGACGAGGGAACACTGAAGCTTTCTTT.

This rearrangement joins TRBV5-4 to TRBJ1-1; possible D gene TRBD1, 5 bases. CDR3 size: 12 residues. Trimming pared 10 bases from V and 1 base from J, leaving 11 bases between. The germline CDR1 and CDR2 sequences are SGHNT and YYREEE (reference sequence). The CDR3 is CAQGFQNTEAFF. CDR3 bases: TGTGCCCAGGGCTTCCAGAACACTGAAGCTTTCTTT.

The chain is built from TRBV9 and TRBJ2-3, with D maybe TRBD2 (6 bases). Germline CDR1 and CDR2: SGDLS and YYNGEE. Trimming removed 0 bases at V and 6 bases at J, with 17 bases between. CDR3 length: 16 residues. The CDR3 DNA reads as TGTGCCAGCAGCGTAGAGGGTAGGGCGGGGCCGGATACGCAGTATTTT. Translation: CASSVEGRAGPDTQYF. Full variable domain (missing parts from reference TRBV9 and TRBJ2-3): DSGVTQTPKHLITATGQRVTLRCSPRSGDLSVYWYQQSLDQGLQFLIQYYNGEERAKGNILERFSAQQFPDLHSELNLSSLELGDSALYFCASSVEGRAGPDTQYFGPGTRLTVL.

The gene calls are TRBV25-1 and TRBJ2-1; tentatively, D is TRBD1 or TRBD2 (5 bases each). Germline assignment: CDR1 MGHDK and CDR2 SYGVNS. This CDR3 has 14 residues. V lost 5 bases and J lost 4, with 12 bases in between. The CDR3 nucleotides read TGTGCCAGCAGTCCGGGGACGGCTTACAATGAGCAGTTCTTC. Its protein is CASSPGTAYNEQFF. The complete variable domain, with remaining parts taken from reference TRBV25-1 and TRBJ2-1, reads EADIYQTPRYLVIGTGKKITLECSQTMGHDKMYWYQQDPGMELHLIHYSYGVNSTEKGDLSSESTVSRIRTEHFPLTLESARPSHTSQYLCASSPGTAYNEQFFGPGTRLTVL.

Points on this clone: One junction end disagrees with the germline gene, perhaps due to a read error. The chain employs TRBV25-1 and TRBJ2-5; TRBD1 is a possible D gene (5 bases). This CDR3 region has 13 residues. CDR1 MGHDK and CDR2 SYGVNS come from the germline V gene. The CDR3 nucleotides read TGTGCCAGCAGTGAGGGGCTCCAAGGGACCCAGTACTTC. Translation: CASSEGLQGTQYF.

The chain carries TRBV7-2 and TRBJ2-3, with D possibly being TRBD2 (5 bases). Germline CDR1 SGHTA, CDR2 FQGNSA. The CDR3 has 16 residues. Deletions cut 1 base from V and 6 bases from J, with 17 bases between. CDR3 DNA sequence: TGTGCCAGCAGCTTAGTCGGCAGCCGGGGTCTGGATACGCAGTATTTT. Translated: CASSLVGSRGLDTQYF.

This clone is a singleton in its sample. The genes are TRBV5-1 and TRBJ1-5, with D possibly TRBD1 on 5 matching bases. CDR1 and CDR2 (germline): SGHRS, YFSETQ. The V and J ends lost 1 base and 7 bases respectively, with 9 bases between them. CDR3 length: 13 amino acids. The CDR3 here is CASSLSGGQPQHF. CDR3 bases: TGCGCCAGCAGCTTGTCTGGGGGACAGCCCCAGCATTTT.

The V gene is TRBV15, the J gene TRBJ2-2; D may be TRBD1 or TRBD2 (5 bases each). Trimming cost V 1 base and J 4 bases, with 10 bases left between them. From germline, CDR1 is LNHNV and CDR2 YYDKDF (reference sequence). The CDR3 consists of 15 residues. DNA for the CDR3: TGTGCCACCAGCAGAGGAGGGGCGCTCACCGGGGAGCTGTTTTTT. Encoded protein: CATSRGGALTGELFF. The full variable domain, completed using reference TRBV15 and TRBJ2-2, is DAMVIQNPRYQVTQFGKPVTLSCSQTLNHNVMYWYQQKSSQAPKLLFHYYDKDFNNEADTPDNFQSRRPNTSFCFLDIRSPGLGDTAMYLCATSRGGALTGELFFGEGSRLTVL.

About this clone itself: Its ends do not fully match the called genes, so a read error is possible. CDR3 protein: CATSPALGGQPQHF. The CDR3, as DNA: TGTGCCACCAGTCCGGCATTGGGTGGTCAGCCCCAGCATTTT. This chain uses TRBV28 with TRBJ1-5; D gene uncertain. The CDR3 is 14 amino acids. Per the germline V gene, CDR1 is MDHEN and CDR2 is SYDVKM.

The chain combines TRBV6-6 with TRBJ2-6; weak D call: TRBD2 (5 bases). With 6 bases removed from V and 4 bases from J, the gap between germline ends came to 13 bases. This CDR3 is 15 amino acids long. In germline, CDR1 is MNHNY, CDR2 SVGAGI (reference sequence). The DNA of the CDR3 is TGTGCCAGCAGGGCTAGCTTTTCCGGGGCCAACGTCCTGACTTTC. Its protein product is CASRASFSGANVLTF.

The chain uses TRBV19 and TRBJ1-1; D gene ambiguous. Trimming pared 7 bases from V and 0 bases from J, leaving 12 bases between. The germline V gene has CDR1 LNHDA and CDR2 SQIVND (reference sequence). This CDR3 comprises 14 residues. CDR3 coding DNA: TGTGCCAGTACCGCACAGATTTTGAACACTGAAGCTTTCTTT. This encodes CASTAQILNTEAFF.